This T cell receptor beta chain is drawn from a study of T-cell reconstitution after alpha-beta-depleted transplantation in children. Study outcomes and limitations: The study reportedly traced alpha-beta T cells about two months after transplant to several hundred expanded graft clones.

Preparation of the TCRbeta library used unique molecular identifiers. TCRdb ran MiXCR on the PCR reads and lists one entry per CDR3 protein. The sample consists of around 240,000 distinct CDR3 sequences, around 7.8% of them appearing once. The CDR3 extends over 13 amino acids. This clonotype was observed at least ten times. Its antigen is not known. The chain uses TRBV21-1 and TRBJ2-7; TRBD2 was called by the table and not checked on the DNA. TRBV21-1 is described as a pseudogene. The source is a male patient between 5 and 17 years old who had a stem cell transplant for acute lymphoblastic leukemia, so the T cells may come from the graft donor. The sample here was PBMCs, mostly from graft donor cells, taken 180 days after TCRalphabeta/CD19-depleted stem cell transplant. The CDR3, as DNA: TGTGCCAGCAGCAAAGACCGGAGGGGCGAGCAGTACTTC. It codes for CASSKDRRGEQYF.